This TCR beta chain was found in a study of beta chain features in type 1 diabetes. CD45RO/CCR7/CD25/CD127/CD95/CD27 sorting isolated CD4+ naive, central memory, regulatory and stem cell-like memory cells. Remarks on this clone: What it recognizes is unknown. The sample contains more than one DNA sequence encoding this CDR3.

V dropped 2 bases and J dropped 8 bases, with 12 bases sitting between them. Germline-derived CDR1 and CDR2 are SEHNR and FQNEAQ (reference sequence). The CDR3 has 13 amino acids. Whole-study results and caveats: In cDNA sequencing, cells with high TCR expression could be over-represented. Naive, central memory and regulatory TCRB repertoires appeared more similar among patients than healthy donors. The study notes PCR might favor shorter templates equally in patients and controls.

Every bit of the isolated RNA underwent reverse transcription, so sequencing read expressed TCRB transcripts. The data were produced by immunoSEQ multiplex PCR, yet TCRdb's version contains in-frame clones alone and is incomplete. The sample lists hundreds of thousands of clones, 15% to 17% occurring once. What was sequenced was naive CD4+ T cells from blood. The receptor's source is a man younger than 30 in good health. This sequence joins TRBV7-9 and TRBJ2-5; tentative D call: TRBD1 (5 bases). The CDR3 loop is CASSLQLQETQYF. CDR3 nucleotides: TGTGCCAGCAGCTTACAACTACAGGAAACCCAGTACTTC.